This TCR beta chain was documented in a study of T-cell memory formation after mild COVID-19. Overall study findings and caveats: Contracting CD4+ clones lay largely in CM and EM, with CD8+ ones residing in EMRA. SARS-CoV-2 specificity was not confirmed for second-wave clones peaking on day 37. Day 15 to 85 contracting clones showed balanced CD4/CD8; later expanders leaned CD4+.

A few counts support this clonotype. Its antigen is not known. V shed 6 bases and J shed 4 bases, with 12 bases lying between them. Germline V gives CDR1 SNHLY, CDR2 FYNNEI. The CDR3 is 13 amino acids. 5'RACE with constant-segment primers built TCRalpha and TCRbeta cDNA libraries with UMIs. TCRdb re-derived calls from the 5' RACE reads in MiXCR, one entry per CDR3 protein. The data hold around 150,000 distinct CDR3 sequences, with 25% to 40% observed a single time. This TCR derives from an adult woman who had mild COVID-19 (a few samples of this study predate the infection). Cell type and time point are not known. Sample: PBMCs or a T cell subset sorted from them (not recorded which). The V gene is TRBV2, the J gene TRBJ1-1, with TRBD1 as a possible D gene (5 bases). CDR3 bases: TGTGCCAGCAGCCGAGGGGAAGGCACTGAAGCTTTCTTT. Translation: CASSRGEGTEAFF.